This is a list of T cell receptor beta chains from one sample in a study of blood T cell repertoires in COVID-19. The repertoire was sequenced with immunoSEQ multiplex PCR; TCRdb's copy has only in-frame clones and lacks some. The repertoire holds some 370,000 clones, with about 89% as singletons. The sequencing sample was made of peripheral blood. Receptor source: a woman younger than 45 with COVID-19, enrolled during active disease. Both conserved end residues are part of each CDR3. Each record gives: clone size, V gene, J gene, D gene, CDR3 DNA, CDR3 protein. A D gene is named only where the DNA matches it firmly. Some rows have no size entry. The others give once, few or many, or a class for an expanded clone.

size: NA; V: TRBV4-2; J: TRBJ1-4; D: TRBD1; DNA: TGTGCCAGCAGCCCCCTAACACAGGGGGCAAATGAAAAACTGTTTTTT; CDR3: CASSPLTQGANEKLFF
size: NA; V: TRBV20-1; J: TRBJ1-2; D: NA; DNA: TGCAGTGCTAGGAGGGCGGCAGGCTACACCTTC; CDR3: CSARRAAGYTF
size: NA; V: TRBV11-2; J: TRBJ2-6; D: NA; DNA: TGTGCCAGCAGCTTGGTGCAAGTTCTTACTCGGGCCAACGTCCTGACTTTC; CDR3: CASSLVQVLTRANVLTF
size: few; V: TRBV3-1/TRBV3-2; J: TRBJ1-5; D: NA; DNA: TGTGCCAGCAGCCGAGGACTAACTAGCAATCAGCCCCAGCATTTT; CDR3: CASSRGLTSNQPQHF
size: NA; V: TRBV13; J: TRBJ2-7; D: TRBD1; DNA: TGTGCCAGCAGCTTAAATAGGGGGCGAAGTCACGAGCAGTACTTC; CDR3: CASSLNRGRSHEQYF
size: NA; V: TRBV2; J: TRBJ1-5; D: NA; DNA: TGTGCCAGCAGTGTCTCGGGAGATAGCAATCAGCCCCAGCATTTT; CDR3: CASSVSGDSNQPQHF
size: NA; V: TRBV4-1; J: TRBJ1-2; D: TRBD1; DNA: TGCGCCAGCAGCCAAGCCCCCTCCGACAGGGTTGGGGGCTACACCTTC; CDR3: CASSQAPSDRVGGYTF
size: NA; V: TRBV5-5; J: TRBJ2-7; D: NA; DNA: TGTGCCAGCAGCTTGGGGGCAGGTAGCTCCTACGAGCAGTACTTC; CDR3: CASSLGAGSSYEQYF
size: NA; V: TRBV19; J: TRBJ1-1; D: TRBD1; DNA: TGTGCCAGTATCCCCTGGGACAGGGGAATGAAAACTGAAGCTTTCTTT; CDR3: CASIPWDRGMKTEAFF
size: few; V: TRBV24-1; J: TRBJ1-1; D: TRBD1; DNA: TGTGCCACCAGTGAAGCCGGGACAGAGAACACTGAAGCTTTCTTT; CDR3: CATSEAGTENTEAFF
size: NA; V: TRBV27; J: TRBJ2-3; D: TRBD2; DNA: TGTGCCAGCAGTCCTAGCGGGAGCTCAGATACGCAGTATTTT; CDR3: CASSPSGSSDTQYF
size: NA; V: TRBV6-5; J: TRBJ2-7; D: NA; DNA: TGTGCCAGCAGCGCGGACCAGGGCCACGAGCAGTACTTC; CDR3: CASSADQGHEQYF
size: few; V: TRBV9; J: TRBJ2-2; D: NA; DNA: TGTGCCAGCAGCCCCCCTAGGGGGATGGGCGCCGGGGAGCTGTTTTTT; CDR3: CASSPPRGMGAGELFF
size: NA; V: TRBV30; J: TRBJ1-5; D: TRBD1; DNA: TGTGCCTGGAGTTCAGGGACAGTCAATCAGCCCCAGCATTTT; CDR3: CAWSSGTVNQPQHF
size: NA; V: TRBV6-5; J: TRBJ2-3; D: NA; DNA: TGTGCCAGCAGTTACAGGGGCATAACAGATACGCAGTATTTT; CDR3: CASSYRGITDTQYF
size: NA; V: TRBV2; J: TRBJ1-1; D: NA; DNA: TGTGCCAGCCGCCCGGCGGGGGGCACTGAAGCTTTCTTT; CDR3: CASRPAGGTEAFF
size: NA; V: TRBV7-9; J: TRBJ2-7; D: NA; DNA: TGTGCCAGCAGCTTGGTAGGGGCAGTCAACTACGAGCAGTACTTC; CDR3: CASSLVGAVNYEQYF
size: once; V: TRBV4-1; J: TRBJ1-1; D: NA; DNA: TGCGCCAGCAGCCAAGAGGGCGGGACCACTGAAGCTTTCTTT; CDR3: CASSQEGGTTEAFF
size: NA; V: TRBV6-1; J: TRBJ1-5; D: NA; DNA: TGTGCCAGCAGTGACCGTCAGGGGACTCAGCCCCAGCATTTT; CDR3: CASSDRQGTQPQHF
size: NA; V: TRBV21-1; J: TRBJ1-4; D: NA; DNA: TGTGCCAGCCCCATGGAAAGGGGGGGCAGGGGGCTTCAAAAACTGTTTTTT; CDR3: CASPMERGGRGLQKLFF
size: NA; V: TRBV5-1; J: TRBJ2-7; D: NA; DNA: TGCGCCAGCAGCCCACTGGGGGGACAGACCTACTACGAGCAGTACTTC; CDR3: CASSPLGGQTYYEQYF
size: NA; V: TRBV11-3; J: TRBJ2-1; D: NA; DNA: TGTGCCAGCAGCTTTGGGGGAGGGGGATACAATGAGCAGTTCTTC; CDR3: CASSFGGGGYNEQFF
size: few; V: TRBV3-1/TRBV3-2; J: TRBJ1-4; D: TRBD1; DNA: TGTGCCAGCAGCCTAGGGACAGGGGGTACTAATGAAAAACTGTTTTTT; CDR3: CASSLGTGGTNEKLFF